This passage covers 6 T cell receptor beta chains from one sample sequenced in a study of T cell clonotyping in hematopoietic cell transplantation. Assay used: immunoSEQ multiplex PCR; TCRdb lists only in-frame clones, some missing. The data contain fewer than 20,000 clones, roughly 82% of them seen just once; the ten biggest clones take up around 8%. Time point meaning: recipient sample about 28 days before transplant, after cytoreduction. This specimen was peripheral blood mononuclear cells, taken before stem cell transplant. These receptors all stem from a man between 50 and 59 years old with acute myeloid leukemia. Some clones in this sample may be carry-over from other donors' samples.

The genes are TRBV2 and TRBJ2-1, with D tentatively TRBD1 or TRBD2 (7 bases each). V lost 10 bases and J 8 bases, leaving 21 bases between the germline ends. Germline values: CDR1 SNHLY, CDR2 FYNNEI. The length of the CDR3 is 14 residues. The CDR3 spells CATQGVGGPHEQFF. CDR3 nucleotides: TGTGCCACCCAGGGGGTGGGGGGGCCCCATGAGCAGTTCTTC.

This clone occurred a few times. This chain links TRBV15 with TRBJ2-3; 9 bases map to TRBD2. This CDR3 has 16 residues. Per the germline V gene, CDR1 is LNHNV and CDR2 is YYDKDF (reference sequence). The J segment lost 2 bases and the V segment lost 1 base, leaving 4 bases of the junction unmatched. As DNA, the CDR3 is TGTGCCACCAGCAGAGGAGAGCGGGGGGACACAGATACGCAGTATTTT. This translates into CATSRGERGDTDTQYF.

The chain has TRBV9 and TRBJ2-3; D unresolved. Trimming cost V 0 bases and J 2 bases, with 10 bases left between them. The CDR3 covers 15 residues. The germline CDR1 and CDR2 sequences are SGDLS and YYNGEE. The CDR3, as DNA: TGTGCCAGCAGCGTAGCCGGCTTTCACACAGATACGCAGTATTTT. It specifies CASSVAGFHTDTQYF.

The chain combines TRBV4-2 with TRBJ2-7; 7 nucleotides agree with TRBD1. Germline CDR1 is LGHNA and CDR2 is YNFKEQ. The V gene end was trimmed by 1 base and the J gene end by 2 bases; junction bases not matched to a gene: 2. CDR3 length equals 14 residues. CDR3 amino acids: CASSQGQGTYEQYF. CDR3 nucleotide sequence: TGTGCCAGCAGCCAAGGACAGGGTACCTACGAGCAGTACTTC.

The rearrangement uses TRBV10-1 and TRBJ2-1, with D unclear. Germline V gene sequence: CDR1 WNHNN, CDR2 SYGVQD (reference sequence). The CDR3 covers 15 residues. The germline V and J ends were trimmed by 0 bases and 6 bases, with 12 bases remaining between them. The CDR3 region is CASSESWTETNEQFF. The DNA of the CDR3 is TGCGCCAGCAGTGAGTCTTGGACGGAAACCAATGAGCAGTTCTTC.

CDR3 residues: CASRVGQKNTEAFF. The CDR3 nucleotides read TGTGCCAGCAGGGTGGGACAGAAGAACACTGAAGCTTTCTTT. The V gene is TRBV6-6, the J gene TRBJ1-1; 7 bases fit TRBD1. Unmatched junction bases numbered 5, after V lost 6 bases and J lost 1 base. CDR3 size: 14 residues. Germline-derived CDR1 and CDR2 are MNHNY and SVGAGI (reference sequence).